Presented here are 30 T cell receptor beta chains from one specimen sequenced in a study of identical twins. TCRdb re-called the 5' RACE reads through MiXCR, storing one row per CDR3 protein. The data hold 1.5 million to 2 million distinct CDR3 sequences, with roughly a third observed a single time. Sequenced: cord blood. Receptors were obtained from a newborn girl in good health.

This chain links TRBV25-1 with TRBJ2-4, with TRBD2 identical over 11 bases. CDR1 and CDR2 (germline): MGHDK, SYGVNS. V was pared by 4 bases and J by 2 bases, with 1 base of the junction left unmatched. This CDR3 has 15 residues. This chain's CDR3 is CASSVAGGPKNIQYF. In nucleotides, the CDR3 is TGTGCCAGCAGTGTAGCGGGGGGGCCCAAAAACATTCAGTACTTC.

V is TRBV5-1 and J is TRBJ1-1; the match to TRBD1 covers 7 bases. Per the germline V gene, CDR1 is SGHRS and CDR2 is YFSETQ. Losses at the gene ends were 4 bases for V and 1 base for J; bases not matched to a gene: 7. This CDR3 is 15 amino acids long. DNA of the CDR3: TGCGCCAGCAGCGGAAGGGACAGCTCGAACACTGAAGCTTTCTTT. It is translated as CASSGRDSSNTEAFF.

This clonotype was recorded at least ten times. The chain joins TRBV27 to TRBJ2-7; D perhaps matches TRBD1 (6 bases). Germline V gene lookup returns CDR1 MNHEY and CDR2 SMNVEV (reference sequence). V was shortened by 2 bases and J by 3 bases, with 8 bases between the two germline ends. The CDR3 spans 13 residues. Written as DNA, the CDR3 is TGTGCCAGCAGTTTAGAAGGGGGCTACGAGCAGTACTTC. Amino acid sequence: CASSLEGGYEQYF.

Here the CDR3 reads CASSSIGRNYGYTF. The CDR3 DNA follows: TGTGCCAGCAGCTCCATAGGGAGAAACTATGGCTACACCTTC. This chain links TRBV28 with TRBJ1-2; D unclear. CDR1 MDHEN and CDR2 SYDVKM come from the germline V gene. This CDR3 is built from 14 residues. Deletions cut 6 bases from V and 2 bases from J, with 13 bases between.

This clonotype was counted between two and nine times. V is TRBV7-9 and J is TRBJ1-1; possibly TRBD1 for D (5 bases). This CDR3 contains 14 residues. The germline V gene encodes CDR1 SEHNR and CDR2 FQNEAQ (reference sequence). Deletions cut 3 bases from V and 3 bases from J, with 11 bases between. Written as DNA, the CDR3 is TGTGCCAGCAGCTTCAGGGCCAGGGACACTGAAGCTTTCTTT. Translated, it gives CASSFRARDTEAFF.

The V call is TRBV10-3, the J call TRBJ2-5; 7 nucleotides agree with TRBD2. CDR1 and CDR2 (germline): ENHRY, SYGVKD. The V segment lost 8 bases and the J segment 9 bases; nucleotides outside the gene matches: 12. The CDR3 is 13 amino acids. CDR3 residues: CAISLGLREAQYF. In DNA form, the CDR3 reads TGTGCCATCTCCCTAGGGTTACGGGAGGCCCAGTACTTC.

In this sample, this clonotype turned up many times. The chain couples TRBV9 to TRBJ2-3, with 7 nucleotides matching TRBD1. CDR1 is SGDLS and CDR2 is YYNGEE in the germline V gene. The J segment lost 2 bases and the V segment lost 9 bases, leaving 6 bases of the junction unmatched. The CDR3 length is 13 residues. CDR3 loop: CANSGQPTDTQYF. CDR3 nucleotide sequence: TGTGCCAACTCGGGACAGCCCACAGATACGCAGTATTTT. Based on the CDR3 plus reference TRBV9 and TRBJ2-3, the full variable domain is DSGVTQTPKHLITATGQRVTLRCSPRSGDLSVYWYQQSLDQGLQFLIQYYNGEERAKGNILERFSAQQFPDLHSELNLSSLELGDSALYFCANSGQPTDTQYFGPGTRLTVL.

As to this clonotype: One end of the junction is discordant with germline, which a read error may explain. The rearrangement links TRBV5-1 to TRBJ2-6; perhaps TRBD1 as D (5 bases). Germline CDR1 SGHRS, CDR2 YFSETQ. The CDR3 is 14 residues long. The CDR3 reads CASKTVSGASVLTF. CDR3 nucleotide sequence: TGCGCCAGCAAGACAGTCTCTGGGGCCAGCGTCCTGACTTTC.

In this sample, this clonotype turned up a few times. The rearrangement uses TRBV6-6 and TRBJ2-5; D remains unclear. The DNA end is more similar to TRBJ2-7, so the J call may be wrong. This CDR3 has 14 residues. The germline gives CDR1 MNHNY, CDR2 SVGAGI (reference sequence). The CDR3 reads CASRPQSSWGEQYF. The CDR3 DNA sequence: TGTGCCAGCAGACCACAGTCTAGTTGGGGCGAGCAGTACTTC.

The rearrangement uses TRBV25-1 and TRBJ1-6; D is uncertain. V lost 6 bases and J 6 bases, leaving 9 bases between the germline ends. CDR1 and CDR2 from the germline V gene are MGHDK and SYGVNS. The CDR3 contains 13 residues. As DNA, the CDR3 is TGTGCCAGCAGCGGGCAGCTTAATTCACCCCTCCACTTT. This codes for CASSGQLNSPLHF.

This clonotype was found a few times. V usage is TRBV10-3 and J usage is TRBJ2-7; perhaps D is TRBD1 or TRBD2 (6 bases each). Trimming shortened V by 4 bases and J by 0 bases, and 19 bases separated the two germline ends. CDR3 length: 17 amino acids. Germline CDR1 and CDR2: ENHRY and SYGVKD. The CDR3 sequence: CAISARTGDTYSYEQYF. CDR3 coding DNA: TGTGCCATCAGTGCCCGTACGGGGGACACCTACTCCTACGAGCAGTACTTC.

This sequence joins TRBV24-1 and TRBJ2-7, with D possibly TRBD2 on 5 matching bases. Germline CDR1 and CDR2: KGHDR and SFDVKD. Trimming stripped 1 base from V and 5 bases from J, with 5 bases between. This CDR3 contains 12 residues. The CDR3, as DNA: TGTGCCACCAGTGATTTCGGGGACGAGCAGTACTTC. Translation: CATSDFGDEQYF.

This clonotype was found a few times. This sequence joins TRBV20-1 and TRBJ1-5; 9 bases agree with TRBD1. The CDR3 is 15 residues long. Germline V gives CDR1 DFQATT, CDR2 SNEGSKA (reference sequence). J lost 2 bases, V lost 6 bases, and 8 bases had no gene match. The CDR3 bases are TGCAGTGCAAACGCTGGACAGGGGCGCAATCAGCCCCAGCATTTT. Translating gives CSANAGQGRNQPQHF.

This clonotype occurred a few times. The chain is built from TRBV20-1 and TRBJ1-4; the D is unclear. V lost 3 bases, J lost 3 bases, and 14 bases lay in between. CDR1 DFQATT and CDR2 SNEGSKA come from the germline V gene (reference sequence). This CDR3 has 15 residues. The CDR3 DNA sequence: TGCAGTGCTAGCAACCCCGGACGGTCTAATGAAAAACTGTTTTTT. It is translated as CSASNPGRSNEKLFF.

The chain joins TRBV6-5 to TRBJ1-6, with 7 bases aligning to TRBD1. This CDR3 is built from 15 residues. Per germline, CDR1 MNHEY and CDR2 SVGAGI. V was pared by 0 bases and J by 10 bases, with 6 bases of the junction left unmatched. The CDR3: CASSYSPPGGSPLHF. CDR3 DNA sequence: TGTGCCAGCAGTTACTCTCCTCCAGGGGGATCACCCCTCCACTTT.

About this clonotype: The conserved phenylalanine or tryptophan is not found at the CDR3 terminus, so this likely reflects a read error. The chain carries TRBV18 and TRBJ2-1, with TRBD2 matching over 7 bases. With V trimmed by 0 bases and J by 2 bases, 1 base remained unmatched. The CDR3 consists of 15 residues. Germline CDR1 reads KGHSH; CDR2 reads LQKENI. The CDR3 bases are TGTGCCAGCTCACCACCCCTAGCGGCCTACAATGAGCAGTTCTAC. This codes for CASSPPLAAYNEQFY.

V gene TRBV27 combines with J gene TRBJ2-6; no definite D call. Germline V gene data show CDR1 as MNHEY and CDR2 as SMNVEV (reference sequence). Trimming took 10 bases from V and 0 from J, leaving 10 bases between them. The CDR3 totals 14 residues. The CDR3 region has the DNA TGTGCCATCCTTTCATTCTCTGGGGCCAACGTCCTGACTTTC. Translated: CAILSFSGANVLTF. The full variable domain, rest sourced from reference TRBV27 and TRBJ2-6, is EAQVTQNPRYLITVTGKKLTVTCSQNMNHEYMSWYRQDPGLGLRQIYYSMNVEVTDKGDVPEGYKVSRKEKRNFPLILESPSPNQTSLYFCAILSFSGANVLTFGAGSRLTVL.

This clonotype was detected only a few times. The chain recombines TRBV7-2 with TRBJ2-4; D call uncertain. Germline CDR1 and CDR2: SGHTA and FQGNSA. Trimming pared 4 bases from V and 0 bases from J, leaving 13 bases between. The length of the CDR3 is 16 residues. CDR3 protein: CASSSAPQGAKNIQYF. The CDR3 DNA follows: TGTGCCAGCAGCTCGGCTCCGCAAGGAGCCAAAAACATTCAGTACTTC.

The J gene is TRBJ1-6, the V gene TRBV9; D is unresolved. Germline V gene lookup returns CDR1 SGDLS and CDR2 YYNGEE. Trimming took off 0 bases at V and 7 bases at J, with 5 bases between the two ends. The CDR3 sequence is 13 residues long. The CDR3 here is CASSVAWNSPLHF. The CDR3 DNA is TGTGCCAGCAGCGTAGCTTGGAATTCACCCCTCCACTTT. The full variable domain, its missing parts supplied by reference TRBV9 and TRBJ1-6, is DSGVTQTPKHLITATGQRVTLRCSPRSGDLSVYWYQQSLDQGLQFLIQYYNGEERAKGNILERFSAQQFPDLHSELNLSSLELGDSALYFCASSVAWNSPLHFGNGTRLTVT.

This clonotype was detected ten times or more. This rearrangement joins TRBV20-1 to TRBJ2-1; TRBD2 aligns across 8 bases. J gave up 0 bases and V 5 bases, and 6 bases lay outside the gene matches. CDR1 is DFQATT and CDR2 is SNEGSKA in the germline V gene (reference sequence). There are 15 residues in the CDR3. CDR3 protein: CSARPGTSSYNEQFF. CDR3 in DNA: TGCAGTGCTCGACCCGGGACTAGCTCCTACAATGAGCAGTTCTTC.

There are a few counts of this clonotype. CDR3 sequence reads: CASSQGPFEYF. The DNA for the CDR3 is TGTGCCAGCAGCCAAGGACCCTTTGAGTACTTC. The chain combines TRBV14 with TRBJ2-7, with D unresolved. Germline V gene sequence: CDR1 SGHDN, CDR2 FVKESK. The CDR3 loop spans 11 amino acids. V shed 1 base and J shed 11 bases, with 9 bases lying between them.

This clonotype was seen more than once but under ten times. J is TRBJ2-5 and V is TRBV7-2, with 11 bases matching TRBD2. The CDR3 extends over 17 amino acids. The germline V gene encodes CDR1 SGHTA and CDR2 FQGNSA. The trim removed 3 bases at V and 1 base at J, leaving 7 bases unmatched. CDR3 sequence reads: CASSLSRLAGLQETQYF. CDR3 DNA sequence: TGTGCCAGCAGCTTGAGCCGACTAGCGGGGCTCCAAGAGACCCAGTACTTC.

The CDR3 nucleotides read TGTGCCACCGGGACAGGGAACACCGGGGAGCTGTTTTTT. This sequence encodes CATGTGNTGELFF. J is TRBJ2-2 and V is TRBV10-3, with 8 nucleotides matching TRBD1. V lost 10 bases to trimming and J lost 1 base; unmatched junction nucleotides: 2. Germline assignment: CDR1 ENHRY and CDR2 SYGVKD. The CDR3 is 13 residues long.

Many counts were recorded for this clonotype. The rearrangement links TRBV4-2 to TRBJ2-7, with D hard to call. Per the germline V gene, CDR1 is LGHNA and CDR2 is YNFKEQ. Trimming removed 0 bases from V and 2 bases from J, with 5 bases in between. CDR3 length: 13 residues. The CDR3, as DNA: TGTGCCAGCAGCCAAGAACCCCCCTACGAGCAGTACTTC. This translates into CASSQEPPYEQYF.

This clonotype has just a few counts. The junction does not match germline at one end; this may be a read error. The chain recombines TRBV20-1 with TRBJ2-5; 11 nucleotides agree with TRBD2. The J call may be mistaken, given a closer DNA end match to TRBJ2-7. The germline CDR1 and CDR2 sequences are DFQATT and SNEGSKA (reference sequence). This CDR3 spans 15 amino acids. CDR3 nucleotides: TGCAGTGCCAGAGGAGGTAGCGGGGGGGCCCGCGAGCAGTACTTC. It codes for CSARGGSGGAREQYF.

Many counts were recorded for this clonotype. The chain uses TRBV29-1 and TRBJ2-5; D is undetermined. V was shortened by 2 bases and J by 5 bases, with 15 bases between the two germline ends. The germline gives CDR1 SQVTM, CDR2 ANQGSEA. The CDR3 is made up of 14 amino acids. The DNA of the CDR3 is TGCAGCGTTGAACTAGTCTTCTACGGGGAGACCCAGTACTTC. Its protein is CSVELVFYGETQYF. The full variable domain, completed using reference TRBV29-1 and TRBJ2-5, is SAVISQKPSRDICQRGTSLTIQCQVDSQVTMMFWYRQQPGQSLTLIATANQGSEATYESGFVIDKFPISRPNLTFSTLTVSNMSPEDSSIYLCSVELVFYGETQYFGPGTRLLVL.

This clonotype was picked up a small number of times. This rearrangement joins TRBV5-1 to TRBJ2-1; D is possibly TRBD1 (7 bases). Germline loops: CDR1 SGHRS, CDR2 YFSETQ. Trimming took 6 bases from V and 4 from J, leaving 14 bases between them. CDR3 length equals 14 residues. CDR3 in amino acids: CASTEGARYNEQFF. The CDR3, as DNA: TGCGCCAGCACGGAGGGGGCGAGGTACAATGAGCAGTTCTTC.

This clonotype appeared a few times. The DNA for the CDR3 is TGTGCCAGCTCCCGGGGCGGTGGAAACACCATATATTTT. It specifies CASSRGGGNTIYF. This chain links TRBV18 with TRBJ1-3, with a weak D call TRBD1 (5 bases). CDR1 and CDR2 from the germline V gene are KGHSH and LQKENI. CDR3 size: 13 residues. The V gene lost 6 bases and the J gene lost 3 bases, with 9 bases spanning the gap.

This chain links TRBV10-3 with TRBJ2-7; 14 nucleotides match TRBD2. Germline V gene lookup returns CDR1 ENHRY and CDR2 SYGVKD. The CDR3 covers 20 residues. The ends lost 1 base at V and 7 bases at J; junction bases unmatched: 18. The CDR3 is CAISEFSRTSGGRSYNEQYF. The CDR3 bases are TGTGCCATCAGTGAGTTCTCTAGGACTAGCGGGGGGCGATCCTACAATGAGCAGTACTTC.

The J gene is TRBJ1-4, the V gene TRBV20-1; possible D gene TRBD1, 6 bases. Germline values: CDR1 DFQATT, CDR2 SNEGSKA (reference sequence). The CDR3 has 15 residues. CDR3 region: CSGADRPISNEKLFF. DNA of the CDR3: TGCAGCGGGGCCGACAGGCCCATCTCTAATGAAAAACTGTTTTTT.